These 26 T cell receptor beta chains came from one sample sequenced in a study of blood T cell repertoires in COVID-19. The table came from immunoSEQ multiplex PCR; TCRdb's copy has only in-frame clones and leaves some out. The repertoire holds 290,000 or so clones, with just over 90% as singletons. Sequencing input: peripheral blood. These receptors were collected from a woman aged 25 to 45 with COVID-19, enrolled during active disease.

The chain has TRBV24-1 and TRBJ2-1; 11 positions match TRBD2. V lost 2 bases and J lost 7; bases outside the gene matches: 9. Germline assignment: CDR1 KGHDR and CDR2 SFDVKD. This CDR3 region has 17 residues. DNA of the CDR3: TGTGCCACCAGTGATTCGACGACTAGCGGGAAGGTAAATGAGCAGTTCTTC. As protein: CATSDSTTSGKVNEQFF.

The CDR3 spells CASSQDGGQELGYGYTF. CDR3 DNA: TGTGCCAGCAGCCAAGATGGGGGACAGGAGTTGGGCTATGGCTACACCTTC. The rearrangement links TRBV4-2 to TRBJ1-2; 8 bases agree with TRBD1. Trimming took 0 bases from V and 4 from J; bases not matched to a gene: 10. The CDR3 is 17 amino acids. Per germline, CDR1 LGHNA and CDR2 YNFKEQ.

As for this clone: In the same sample, other DNA sequences code for this CDR3. J is TRBJ1-1 and V is TRBV5-1; 7 bases line up with TRBD1. With V trimmed by 2 bases and J by 2 bases, 6 bases remained unmatched. Germline CDR1 SGHRS, CDR2 YFSETQ. The CDR3 is 15 amino acids. CDR3 loop: CASSLRTGDNTEAFF. The CDR3 DNA reads as TGCGCCAGCAGCTTAAGGACAGGCGACAACACTGAAGCTTTCTTT.

The chain employs TRBV5-1 and TRBJ1-1, with 8 bases fitting TRBD1. Germline trimming cut 4 bases from V and 4 bases from J; bases unmatched to any gene: 9. Germline V gene lookup returns CDR1 SGHRS and CDR2 YFSETQ. The CDR3 loop spans 15 amino acids. CDR3 sequence: CASSHDGTGFTEAFF. The CDR3 DNA sequence: TGCGCCAGCAGCCACGATGGGACAGGATTCACTGAAGCTTTCTTT.

In DNA form, the CDR3 reads TGTGCCAGCAGCTCAGGACACCTAACTACAGATACGCAGTATTTT. Its translation: CASSSGHLTTDTQYF. The V call is TRBV7-6, the J call TRBJ2-3; the D gene is possibly TRBD1 (5 bases). Germline V gene lookup returns CDR1 SGHVS and CDR2 FNYEAQ. With 4 bases removed from V and 3 bases from J, the gap between germline ends came to 14 bases. This CDR3 has 15 amino acids.

The chain links TRBV5-1 to TRBJ1-3; the D gene is possibly TRBD1 (6 bases). There are 16 residues in the CDR3. Looked up from germline, CDR1 is SGHRS and CDR2 is YFSETQ. Trimming left V 3 bases short and J 2 bases short, with 15 bases between. CDR3 in amino acids: CASSSGAGSTGNTIYF. DNA for the CDR3: TGCGCCAGCAGCTCAGGGGCTGGCAGCACTGGAAACACCATATATTTT.

The chain links TRBV27 to TRBJ1-4, with D perhaps TRBD1 (6 bases). Trimming cost V 3 bases and J 6 bases, with 14 bases left between them. The CDR3 is 15 residues long. CDR1 is MNHEY, CDR2 SMNVEV, per germline (reference sequence). The CDR3 region is CASSFKFRGYEKLFF. CDR3 nucleotides: TGTGCCAGCAGTTTCAAGTTCAGGGGATATGAAAAACTGTTTTTT.

The rearrangement links TRBV7-9 to TRBJ2-1; TRBD2 agrees at 14 bases. Germline V gives CDR1 SEHNR, CDR2 FQNEAQ (reference sequence). J was trimmed by 6 bases and V by 10 bases; bases with no gene match: 2. The CDR3 contains 13 residues. The CDR3 DNA sequence: TGTGCCACCGGGACTAGCGGGAGCAATGAGCAGTTCTTC. It specifies CATGTSGSNEQFF. The variable domain in full, completed from reference TRBV7-9 and TRBJ2-1, reads DTGVSQNPRHKITKRGQNVTFRCDPISEHNRLYWYRQTLGQGPEFLTYFQNEAQLEKSRLLSDRFSAERPKGSFSTLEIQRTEQGDSAMYLCATGTSGSNEQFFGPGTRLTVL.

The rearrangement joins TRBV28 to TRBJ2-1; possibly TRBD1 for D (6 bases). Germline V gene data show CDR1 as MDHEN and CDR2 as SYDVKM. CDR3 length equals 13 residues. The V gene lost 1 base and the J gene lost 10 bases, with 11 bases spanning the gap. Written as DNA, the CDR3 is TGTGCCAGCAGTTTATACAGGGAAATAGAGCAGTTCTTC. Protein: CASSLYREIEQFF.

The V call is TRBV7-3, the J call TRBJ2-1; TRBD2 matches 13 bases. CDR3 length: 15 amino acids. The V gene's germline CDR1 is SGHTA and CDR2 FQGTGA. The junction had 0 bases not matched to a gene; V was cut back by 2 bases and J by 5 bases. CDR3 residues: CASSLGTSGNNEQFF. In DNA form, the CDR3 reads TGTGCCAGCAGCTTAGGGACTAGCGGGAACAATGAGCAGTTCTTC.

The chain recombines TRBV7-9 with TRBJ2-5, with TRBD1 as a possible D gene (5 bases). The ends were cut back, 0 bases at V and 4 bases at J, with 15 bases in the middle. CDR3 length: 16 residues. CDR1 and CDR2 (germline): SEHNR, FQNEAQ (reference sequence). The CDR3 is CASSLAQSRAGETQYF. The CDR3 nucleotides are TGTGCCAGCAGCTTAGCGCAGAGCAGGGCAGGAGAGACCCAGTACTTC.

This rearrangement joins TRBV5-4 to TRBJ1-1, with TRBD1 matching over 7 bases. Germline V gene data show CDR1 as SGHNT and CDR2 as YYREEE (reference sequence). The ends lost 7 bases at V and 1 base at J; junction bases unmatched: 4. The length of the CDR3 is 13 residues. The CDR3 protein is CASARDRNTEAFF. The DNA for the CDR3 is TGTGCCAGCGCCCGGGACAGGAACACTGAAGCTTTCTTT.

The DNA for the CDR3 is TGTGCCAGCAGCTTAGACCCTGGACAGTTCTCTGGAAACACCATATATTTT. Protein sequence: CASSLDPGQFSGNTIYF. The genes are TRBV7-6 and TRBJ1-3; weak D call: TRBD1 (6 bases). The CDR3 spans 17 residues. Germline V gene lookup returns CDR1 SGHVS and CDR2 FNYEAQ. Trimming removed 1 base from V and 0 bases from J, with 13 bases in between.

This chain connects TRBV6-1 to TRBJ2-7; TRBD1 matches at 9 bases. The CDR3 is made up of 16 amino acids. The J segment lost 0 bases and the V segment lost 1 base, leaving 4 bases of the junction unmatched. Germline V gene data show CDR1 as MNHNS and CDR2 as SASEGT. Written as DNA, the CDR3 is TGTGCCAGCAGTGAAGGCTGGACAGGGGCCTCCTACGAGCAGTACTTC. It codes for CASSEGWTGASYEQYF.

This clone is a singleton in its sample. V gene TRBV19 combines with J gene TRBJ2-2; 8 nucleotides agree with TRBD2. The CDR3 is made up of 17 amino acids. V lost 7 bases to trimming and J lost 7 bases; unmatched junction nucleotides: 17. Germline V gene lookup returns CDR1 LNHDA and CDR2 SQIVND (reference sequence). CDR3 loop: CASTLVGEAGDVGELFF. The CDR3 DNA sequence: TGTGCCAGTACCTTAGTCGGGGAAGCGGGAGATGTCGGGGAGCTGTTTTTT.

The chain combines TRBV9 with TRBJ2-2; TRBD1 agrees at 8 bases. Trimming cost V 0 bases and J 1 base; bases outside gene matches: 5. The CDR3 consists of 17 residues. Germline loops: CDR1 SGDLS, CDR2 YYNGEE. The CDR3, as DNA: TGTGCCAGCAGCGTAGGACAGGGGCGCAAGAACACCGGGGAGCTGTTTTTT. Amino acids: CASSVGQGRKNTGELFF.

The gene calls are TRBV5-4 and TRBJ1-6; a possible D gene is TRBD1 (6 bases). The V gene lost 0 bases and the J gene lost 9 bases, with 10 bases spanning the gap. Germline V gene sequence: CDR1 SGHNT, CDR2 YYREEE (reference sequence). The CDR3 has 14 amino acids. The CDR3 DNA follows: TGTGCCAGCAGCTTGGACAGGGACGGTTCACCCCTCCACTTT. It codes for CASSLDRDGSPLHF.

This clone has a single count. V gene TRBV6-2 or TRBV6-3 combines with J gene TRBJ1-1, with D possibly matching TRBD1 (5 bases). Per the germline V gene, CDR1 is MNHEY and CDR2 is SVGEGT. This CDR3 is 13 amino acids long. Trimming removed 3 bases at V and 3 bases at J, with 8 bases between. The DNA of the CDR3 is TGTGCCAGCAGTTATGGGGCCTACACTGAAGCTTTCTTT. Protein: CASSYGAYTEAFF.

The rearrangement links TRBV3-1 (or the pseudogene TRBV3-2) to TRBJ1-5, with D unresolved. The CDR3 covers 15 residues. The germline V gene has CDR1 LGHDT and CDR2 YNNKEL (reference sequence). The ends were cut back, 0 bases at V and 3 bases at J, with 9 bases in the middle. The CDR3 sequence: CASSQDLRNNQPQHF. The CDR3 DNA reads as TGTGCCAGCAGCCAAGATTTGAGGAACAATCAGCCCCAGCATTTT.

This clone came up once. The J gene is TRBJ2-1, the V gene TRBV7-9, with TRBD2 matching 14 bases. The V segment lost 5 bases and the J segment 8 bases; nucleotides outside the gene matches: 5. The length of the CDR3 is 15 residues. CDR1 is SEHNR and CDR2 is FQNEAQ in the germline V gene (reference sequence). The CDR3 protein is CASSPGTSGGYEQFF. The DNA for the CDR3 is TGTGCCAGCAGCCCGGGGACTAGCGGGGGATATGAGCAGTTCTTC.

The chain employs TRBV3-1 (or the pseudogene TRBV3-2) and TRBJ1-4; TRBD1 aligns across 7 bases. The CDR3 length is 18 residues. After removal of 1 base from V and 6 bases from J, the junction contained 14 bases not matched to a gene. Germline V lookup: CDR1 LGHDT, CDR2 YNNKEL (reference sequence). Written as DNA, the CDR3 is TGTGCCAGCAGCCAAGTTGTGTTTTCGGCAGGGGGGCATGAAAAACTGTTTTTT. Its translation: CASSQVVFSAGGHEKLFF.

The chain carries TRBV6-5 and TRBJ2-1; 10 bases line up with TRBD2. The V segment lost 6 bases and the J segment 0 bases; nucleotides outside the gene matches: 2. Germline CDR1 reads MNHEY; CDR2 reads SVGAGI. The CDR3 is 15 amino acids. The CDR3 loop is CASSVAGGSYNEQFF. Here the CDR3 DNA reads TGTGCCAGCAGCGTAGCGGGAGGCTCCTACAATGAGCAGTTCTTC.

This sequence joins TRBV7-3 and TRBJ2-1; D gene ambiguous. In germline, CDR1 is SGHTA, CDR2 FQGTGA. Trimming shortened V by 5 bases and J by 6 bases, and 11 bases separated the two germline ends. The CDR3 runs 13 residues. CDR3 DNA sequence: TGTGCCAGCAGCCATAGCACGGGCAATGAGCAGTTCTTC. Its translation is CASSHSTGNEQFF.

The V and J genes are TRBV28 and TRBJ1-2; D uncertain. The CDR3 covers 14 residues. Trimming took off 2 bases at V and 3 bases at J, with 10 bases between the two ends. CDR1 and CDR2 from the germline V gene are MDHEN and SYDVKM. The DNA for the CDR3 is TGTGCCAGCAGTTTAAGAAGGCGGTACTATGGCTACACCTTC. Protein: CASSLRRRYYGYTF.

V usage is TRBV19 and J usage is TRBJ1-1; perhaps TRBD1 as D (5 bases). Germline loops: CDR1 LNHDA, CDR2 SQIVND (reference sequence). This CDR3 region has 12 residues. Trimming took off 4 bases at V and 8 bases at J, with 11 bases between the two ends. Here the CDR3 DNA reads TGTGCCAGTAGTACCCCGACAGAAGAAGCTTTCTTT. Its protein product is CASSTPTEEAFF. The full variable domain, rest sourced from reference TRBV19 and TRBJ1-1, is DGGITQSPKYLFRKEGQNVTLSCEQNLNHDAMYWYRQDPGQGLRLIYYSQIVNDFQKGDIAEGYSVSREKKESFPLTVTSAQKNPTAFYLCASSTPTEEAFFGQGTRLTVV.

This clone has a single count. The chain uses TRBV7-9 and TRBJ1-2; a weak D match, TRBD1 (6 bases). Germline V gives CDR1 SEHNR, CDR2 FQNEAQ (reference sequence). CDR3 size: 18 residues. V was clipped by 0 bases and J by 1 base, with 18 bases between them. CDR3 sequence reads: CASSLAGGGIGVNYGYTF. CDR3 nucleotide sequence: TGTGCCAGCAGCTTAGCGGGCGGGGGCATCGGAGTTAACTATGGCTACACCTTC.